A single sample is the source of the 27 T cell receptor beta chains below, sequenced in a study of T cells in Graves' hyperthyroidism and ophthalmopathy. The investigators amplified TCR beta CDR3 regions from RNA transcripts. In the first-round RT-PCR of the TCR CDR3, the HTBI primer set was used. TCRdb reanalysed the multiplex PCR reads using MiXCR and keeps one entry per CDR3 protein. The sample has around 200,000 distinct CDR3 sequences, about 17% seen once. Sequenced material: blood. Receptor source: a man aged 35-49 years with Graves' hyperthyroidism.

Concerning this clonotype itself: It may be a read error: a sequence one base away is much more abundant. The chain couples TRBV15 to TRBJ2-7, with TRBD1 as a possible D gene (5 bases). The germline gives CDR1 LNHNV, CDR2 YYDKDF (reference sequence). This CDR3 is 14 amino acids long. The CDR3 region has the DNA TGTGCCGCCAGCAGCCCCCCGCAGGGCGACGAGCAGTACTTC. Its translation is CAASSPPQGDEQYF.

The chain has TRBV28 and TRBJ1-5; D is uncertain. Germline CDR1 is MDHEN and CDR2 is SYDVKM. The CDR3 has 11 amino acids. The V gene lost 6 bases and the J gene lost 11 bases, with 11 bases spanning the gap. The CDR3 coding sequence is TGTGCCAGCAGGTCCGACGGGGCCCAGCATTTT. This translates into CASRSDGAQHF.

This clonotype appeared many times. The CDR3 coding sequence is TGTGCCAGCAGCGTTAGGGATCAACCTAATTCACCCCTCCACTTT. Residues: CASSVRDQPNSPLHF. V and J are TRBV9 and TRBJ1-6; no definite D call. From germline, CDR1 is SGDLS and CDR2 YYNGEE. Trimming took 2 bases from V and 6 from J, leaving 12 bases between them. The CDR3 extends over 15 amino acids. Variable domain in full (rest from reference TRBV9 and TRBJ1-6): DSGVTQTPKHLITATGQRVTLRCSPRSGDLSVYWYQQSLDQGLQFLIQYYNGEERAKGNILERFSAQQFPDLHSELNLSSLELGDSALYFCASSVRDQPNSPLHFGNGTRLTVT.

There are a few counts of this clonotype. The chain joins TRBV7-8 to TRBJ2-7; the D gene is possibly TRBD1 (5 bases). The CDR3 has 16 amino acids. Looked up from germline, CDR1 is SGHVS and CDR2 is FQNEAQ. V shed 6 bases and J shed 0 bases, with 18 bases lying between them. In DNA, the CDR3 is TGTGCCAGCAGTGGCGACAGCTTTAGGGGCTCCTACGAGCAGTACTTC. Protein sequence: CASSGDSFRGSYEQYF. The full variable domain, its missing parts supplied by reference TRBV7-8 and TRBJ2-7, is GAGVSQSPRYKVAKRGQDVALRCDPISGHVSLFWYQQALGQGPEFLTYFQNEAQLDKSGLPSDRFFAERPEGSVSTLKIQRTQQEDSAVYLCASSGDSFRGSYEQYFGPGTRLTVT.

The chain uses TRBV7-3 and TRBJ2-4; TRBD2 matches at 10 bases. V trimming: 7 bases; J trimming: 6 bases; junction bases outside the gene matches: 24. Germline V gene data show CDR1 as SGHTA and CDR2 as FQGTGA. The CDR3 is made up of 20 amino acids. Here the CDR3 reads CASTPRASGGDGSRTNIQYF. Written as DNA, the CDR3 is TGTGCCAGCACCCCCCGGGCTAGCGGGGGTGATGGGAGTAGGACAAACATTCAGTACTTC.

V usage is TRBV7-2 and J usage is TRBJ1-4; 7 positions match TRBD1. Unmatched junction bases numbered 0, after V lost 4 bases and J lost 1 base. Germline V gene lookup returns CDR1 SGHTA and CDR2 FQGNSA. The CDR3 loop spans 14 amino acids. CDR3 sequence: CASSWTGTNEKLFF. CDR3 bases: TGTGCCAGCAGCTGGACAGGAACTAATGAAAAACTGTTTTTT.

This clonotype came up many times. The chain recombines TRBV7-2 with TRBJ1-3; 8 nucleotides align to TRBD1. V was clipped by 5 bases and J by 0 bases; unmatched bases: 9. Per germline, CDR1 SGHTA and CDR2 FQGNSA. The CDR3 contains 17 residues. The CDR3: CASSPRQGILSGNTIYF. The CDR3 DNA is TGTGCCAGCAGCCCACGACAGGGGATACTCTCTGGAAACACCATATATTTT.

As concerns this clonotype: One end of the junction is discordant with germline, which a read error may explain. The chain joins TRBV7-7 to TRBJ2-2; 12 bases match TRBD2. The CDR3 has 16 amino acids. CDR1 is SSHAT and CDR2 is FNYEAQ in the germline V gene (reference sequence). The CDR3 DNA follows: TGTGCTAGCAGCCTCCGACTAGCGGGGGCCACCGGGGAGCTGTTTTTT. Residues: CASSLRLAGATGELFF.

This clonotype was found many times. CDR3 protein: CSAEASGGVKETQYF. For the CDR3, the DNA is TGCAGTGCCGAGGCTAGCGGGGGGGTGAAAGAGACCCAGTACTTC. This rearrangement joins TRBV20-1 to TRBJ2-5; TRBD2 aligns across 12 bases. The junction had 8 bases not matched to a gene; V was cut back by 6 bases and J by 3 bases. The CDR3 spans 15 residues. Germline assignment: CDR1 DFQATT and CDR2 SNEGSKA (reference sequence).

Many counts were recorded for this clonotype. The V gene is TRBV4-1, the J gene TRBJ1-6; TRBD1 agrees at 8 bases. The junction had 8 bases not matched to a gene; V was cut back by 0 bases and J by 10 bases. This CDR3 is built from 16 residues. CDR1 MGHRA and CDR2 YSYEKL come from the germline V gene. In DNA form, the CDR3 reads TGCGCCAGCAGCCAAGATGGGACAGGCGCGTGGTCACCCCTCCACTTT. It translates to CASSQDGTGAWSPLHF.

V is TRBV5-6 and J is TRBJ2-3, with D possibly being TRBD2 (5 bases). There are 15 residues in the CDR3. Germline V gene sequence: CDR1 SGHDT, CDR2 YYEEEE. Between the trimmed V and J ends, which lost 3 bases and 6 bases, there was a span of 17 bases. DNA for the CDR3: TGTGCCAGCAGCTACGGACTCCAGCGCGGGGATACGCAGTATTTT. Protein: CASSYGLQRGDTQYF. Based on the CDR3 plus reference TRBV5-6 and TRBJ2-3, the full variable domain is DAGVTQSPTHLIKTRGQQVTLRCSPKSGHDTVSWYQQALGQGPQFIFQYYEEEERQRGNFPDRFSGHQFPNYSSELNVNALLLGDSALYLCASSYGLQRGDTQYFGPGTRLTVL.

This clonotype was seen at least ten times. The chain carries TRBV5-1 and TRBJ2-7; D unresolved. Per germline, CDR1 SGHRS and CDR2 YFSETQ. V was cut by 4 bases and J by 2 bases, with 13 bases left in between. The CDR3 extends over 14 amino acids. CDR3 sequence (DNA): TGCGCCAGCAGCGACCTCGGGCAGCCCTACGAGCAGTACTTC. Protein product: CASSDLGQPYEQYF.

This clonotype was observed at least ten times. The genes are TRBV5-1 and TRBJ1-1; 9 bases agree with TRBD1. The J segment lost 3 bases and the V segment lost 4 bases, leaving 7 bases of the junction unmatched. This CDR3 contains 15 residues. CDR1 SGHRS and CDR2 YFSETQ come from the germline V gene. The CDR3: CASSQTGGRDTEAFF. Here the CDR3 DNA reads TGCGCCAGCAGCCAGACAGGGGGTAGGGACACTGAAGCTTTCTTT.

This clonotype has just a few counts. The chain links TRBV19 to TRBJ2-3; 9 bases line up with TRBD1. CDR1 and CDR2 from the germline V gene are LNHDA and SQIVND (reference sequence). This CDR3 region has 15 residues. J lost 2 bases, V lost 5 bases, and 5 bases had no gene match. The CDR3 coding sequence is TGTGCCAGTAGTGAGGGGGACAGGGTCACAGATACGCAGTATTTT. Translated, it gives CASSEGDRVTDTQYF.

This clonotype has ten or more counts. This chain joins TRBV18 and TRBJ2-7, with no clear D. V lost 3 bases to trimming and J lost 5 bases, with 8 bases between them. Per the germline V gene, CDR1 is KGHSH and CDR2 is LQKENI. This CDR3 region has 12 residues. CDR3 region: CASSPVPHEQYF. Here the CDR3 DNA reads TGTGCCAGCTCACCGGTTCCCCACGAGCAGTACTTC.

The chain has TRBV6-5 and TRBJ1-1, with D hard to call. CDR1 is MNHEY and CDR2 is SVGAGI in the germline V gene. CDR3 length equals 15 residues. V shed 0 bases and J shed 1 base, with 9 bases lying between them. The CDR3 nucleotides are TGTGCCAGCAGTTACTCTCTCCCAGGGAACACTGAAGCTTTCTTT. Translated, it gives CASSYSLPGNTEAFF.

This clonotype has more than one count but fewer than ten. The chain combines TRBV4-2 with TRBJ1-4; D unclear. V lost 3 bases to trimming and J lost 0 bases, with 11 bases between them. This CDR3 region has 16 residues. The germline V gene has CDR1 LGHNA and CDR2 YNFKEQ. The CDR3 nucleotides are TGTGCCAGCAGCCAGGCCTGGTCAGCAACTAATGAAAAACTGTTTTTT. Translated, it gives CASSQAWSATNEKLFF.

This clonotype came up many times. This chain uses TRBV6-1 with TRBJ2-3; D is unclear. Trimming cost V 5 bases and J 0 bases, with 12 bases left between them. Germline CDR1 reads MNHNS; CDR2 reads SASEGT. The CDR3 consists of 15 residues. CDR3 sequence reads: CASSPRLSSTDTQYF. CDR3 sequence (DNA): TGTGCCAGCAGTCCAAGACTTTCTAGCACAGATACGCAGTATTTT.

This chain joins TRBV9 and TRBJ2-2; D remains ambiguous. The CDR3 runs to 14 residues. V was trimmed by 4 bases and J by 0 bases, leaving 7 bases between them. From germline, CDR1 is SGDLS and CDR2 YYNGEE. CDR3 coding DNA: TGTGCCAGCAGCATGACAACGAACACCGGGGAGCTGTTTTTT. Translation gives CASSMTTNTGELFF.

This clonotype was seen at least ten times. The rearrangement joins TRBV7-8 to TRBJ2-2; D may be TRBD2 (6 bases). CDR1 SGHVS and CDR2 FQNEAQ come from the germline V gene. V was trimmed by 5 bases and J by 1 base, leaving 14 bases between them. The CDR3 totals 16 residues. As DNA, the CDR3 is TGTGCCAGCAGCCCCGGTCGGGGACTGAACACCGGGGAGCTGTTTTTT. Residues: CASSPGRGLNTGELFF.

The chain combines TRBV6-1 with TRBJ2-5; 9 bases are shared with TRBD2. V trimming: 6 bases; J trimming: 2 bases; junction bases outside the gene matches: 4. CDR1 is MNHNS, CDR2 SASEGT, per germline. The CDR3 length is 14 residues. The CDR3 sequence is CASRTSGDQETQYF. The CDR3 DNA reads TGTGCCAGCAGGACTAGCGGTGATCAAGAGACCCAGTACTTC.

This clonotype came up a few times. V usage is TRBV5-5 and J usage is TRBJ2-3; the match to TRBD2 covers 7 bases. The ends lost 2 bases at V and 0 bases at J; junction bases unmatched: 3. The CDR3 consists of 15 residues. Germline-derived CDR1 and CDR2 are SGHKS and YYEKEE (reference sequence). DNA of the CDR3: TGTGCCAGCAGCTTAAGCGGGATTAGCACAGATACGCAGTATTTT. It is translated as CASSLSGISTDTQYF.

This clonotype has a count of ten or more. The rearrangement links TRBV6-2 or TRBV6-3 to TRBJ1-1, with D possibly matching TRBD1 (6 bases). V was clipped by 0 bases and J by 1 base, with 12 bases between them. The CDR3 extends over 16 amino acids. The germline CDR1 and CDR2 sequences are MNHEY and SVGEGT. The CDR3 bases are TGTGCCAGCAGTTACTCTTCGGGCAGGGGGAACACTGAAGCTTTCTTT. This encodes CASSYSSGRGNTEAFF.

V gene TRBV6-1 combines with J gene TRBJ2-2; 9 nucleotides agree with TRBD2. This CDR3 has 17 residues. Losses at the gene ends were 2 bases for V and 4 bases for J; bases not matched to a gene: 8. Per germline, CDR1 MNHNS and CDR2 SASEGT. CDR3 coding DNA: TGTGCCAGCAGTGAAACCCCTAGCGGGGCAGCCACCGGGGAGCTGTTTTTT. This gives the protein CASSETPSGAATGELFF.

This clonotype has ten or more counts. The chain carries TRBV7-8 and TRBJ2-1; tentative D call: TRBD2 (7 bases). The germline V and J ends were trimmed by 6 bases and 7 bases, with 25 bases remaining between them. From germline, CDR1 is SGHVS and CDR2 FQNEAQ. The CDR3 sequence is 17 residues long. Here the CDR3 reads CASRPQAPGGSLNEQFF. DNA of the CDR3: TGTGCCAGCAGACCCCAAGCCCCGGGGGGCAGTTTGAATGAGCAGTTCTTC.

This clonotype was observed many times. Here the CDR3 reads CASSQGTGAQETQYF. The CDR3 DNA reads as TGTGCCAGCAGCCAGGGAACAGGGGCCCAAGAGACCCAGTACTTC. The chain carries TRBV3-1 and TRBJ2-5; the match to TRBD1 covers 7 bases. Germline V gene data show CDR1 as LGHDT and CDR2 as YNNKEL (reference sequence). V shed 3 bases and J 1 base; nucleotides not matched to a gene: 5. This CDR3 is 15 amino acids long.

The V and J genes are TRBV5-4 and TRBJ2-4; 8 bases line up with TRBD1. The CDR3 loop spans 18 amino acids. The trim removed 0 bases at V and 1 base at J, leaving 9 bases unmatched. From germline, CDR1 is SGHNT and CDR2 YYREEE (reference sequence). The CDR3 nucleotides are TGTGCCAGCAGCTTGGCCAGGCAGGGGGCCATTGCCAAAAACATTCAGTACTTC. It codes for CASSLARQGAIAKNIQYF.